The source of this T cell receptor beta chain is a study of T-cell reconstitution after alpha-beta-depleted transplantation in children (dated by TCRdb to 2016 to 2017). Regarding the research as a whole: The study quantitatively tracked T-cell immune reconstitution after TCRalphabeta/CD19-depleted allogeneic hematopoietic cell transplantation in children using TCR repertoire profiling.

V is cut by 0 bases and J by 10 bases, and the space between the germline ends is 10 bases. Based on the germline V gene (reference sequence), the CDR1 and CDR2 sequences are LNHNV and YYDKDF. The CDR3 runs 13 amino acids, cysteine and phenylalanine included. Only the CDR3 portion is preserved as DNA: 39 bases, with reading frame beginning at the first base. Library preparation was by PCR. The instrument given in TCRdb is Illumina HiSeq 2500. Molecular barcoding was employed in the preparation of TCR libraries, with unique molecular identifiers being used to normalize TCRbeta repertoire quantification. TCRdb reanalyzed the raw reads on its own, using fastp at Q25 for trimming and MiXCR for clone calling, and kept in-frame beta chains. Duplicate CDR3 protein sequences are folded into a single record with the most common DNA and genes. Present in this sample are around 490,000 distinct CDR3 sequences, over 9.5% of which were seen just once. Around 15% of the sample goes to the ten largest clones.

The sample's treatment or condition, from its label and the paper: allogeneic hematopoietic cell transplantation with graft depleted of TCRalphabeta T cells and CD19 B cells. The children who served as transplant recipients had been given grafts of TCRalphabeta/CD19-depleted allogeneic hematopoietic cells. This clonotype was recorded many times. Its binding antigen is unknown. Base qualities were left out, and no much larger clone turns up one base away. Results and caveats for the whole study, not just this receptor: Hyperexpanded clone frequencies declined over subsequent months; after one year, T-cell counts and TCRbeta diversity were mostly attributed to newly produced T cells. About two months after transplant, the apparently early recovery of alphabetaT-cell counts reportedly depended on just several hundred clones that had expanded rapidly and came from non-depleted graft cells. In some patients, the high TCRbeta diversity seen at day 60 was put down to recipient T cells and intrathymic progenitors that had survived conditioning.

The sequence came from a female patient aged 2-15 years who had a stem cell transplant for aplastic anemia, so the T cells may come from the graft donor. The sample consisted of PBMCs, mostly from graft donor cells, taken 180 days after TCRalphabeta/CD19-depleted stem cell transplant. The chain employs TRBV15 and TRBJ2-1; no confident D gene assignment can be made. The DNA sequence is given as TGTGCCACCAGCAGAGAAGGGTCGCGGGAGCAGTTCTTC. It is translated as CATSREGSREQFF.